Shown below are 22 T cell receptor beta chains from a single sample sequenced in a study of spatial heterogeneity in lung cancer. TCRdb re-analysed the 5' RACE reads in MiXCR, keeping a single row per CDR3 protein. Of about 10,000 distinct CDR3 sequences detected, roughly 6% appear once; the ten largest clones hold roughly 30%. Time point: sample taken at primary tumor resection. Unsorted whole RNA samples from tumor, nontumor lung or frozen PBMC were sequenced. The source material was PBMCs, sampled at surgery. Receptors originate from a male donor with early-stage non-small cell lung cancer.

In this sample, this clonotype turned up many times. The chain recombines TRBV5-1 with TRBJ2-3, with D possibly TRBD2 on 6 matching bases. The V end lost 4 bases, the J end lost 2 bases, and 17 bases lay between the germline ends. CDR3 length: 16 residues. From germline, CDR1 is SGHRS and CDR2 YFSETQ. CDR3 sequence reads: CASSRGAGGDTDTQYF. DNA for the CDR3: TGCGCCAGCAGCCGTGGGGCGGGCGGGGACACAGATACGCAGTATTTT.

This clonotype appeared many times. The chain recombines TRBV4-3 with TRBJ2-6, with 13 bases aligning to TRBD2. The CDR3 is 18 residues long. The junction had 3 bases not matched to a gene; V was cut back by 4 bases and J by 0 bases. Looked up from germline, CDR1 is LGHNA and CDR2 is YSLEER. The CDR3 DNA reads as TGCGCCAGCAGCCGCGGACTAGCGGGGGTCTCTGGGGCCAACGTCCTGACTTTC. This sequence encodes CASSRGLAGVSGANVLTF.

This clonotype has a count of ten or more. The chain carries TRBV28 and TRBJ2-7, with D possibly being TRBD1 (6 bases). Germline V gene data show CDR1 as MDHEN and CDR2 as SYDVKM. This CDR3 has 15 residues. Trimming took off 7 bases at V and 0 bases at J, with 16 bases between the two ends. CDR3 loop: CASTRGRMSSYEQYF. CDR3 coding DNA: TGTGCCAGCACCAGGGGACGTATGAGCTCCTACGAGCAGTACTTC. The full variable domain, its missing parts supplied by reference TRBV28 and TRBJ2-7, is DVKVTQSSRYLVKRTGEKVFLECVQDMDHENMFWYRQDPGLGLRLIYFSYDVKMKEKGDIPEGYSVSREKKERFSLILESASTNQTSMYLCASTRGRMSSYEQYFGPGTRLTVT.

The table lists this clonotype with many counts. This chain connects TRBV5-6 to TRBJ2-7; D remains ambiguous. The CDR3 is made up of 13 amino acids. V was shortened by 3 bases and J by 1 base, with 8 bases between the two germline ends. CDR1 is SGHDT and CDR2 is YYEEEE in the germline V gene. The CDR3 DNA is TGTGCCAGCAGCTGGTTCCCTTCCTACGAGCAGTACTTC. This gives the protein CASSWFPSYEQYF.

CDR3 amino acids: CASSLSLNLYYEQYF. In DNA form, the CDR3 reads TGTGCCAGCAGTTTATCTTTAAACCTCTACTACGAGCAGTACTTC. The chain links TRBV28 to TRBJ2-7; D is unclear. The V and J ends lost 1 base and 3 bases respectively, with 13 bases between them. CDR1 is MDHEN and CDR2 is SYDVKM in the germline V gene. This CDR3 has 15 residues.

This clonotype has only a few counts. The rearrangement joins TRBV7-8 to TRBJ1-5; D is unclear. V lost 6 bases and J lost 0, with 18 bases in between. Germline V gives CDR1 SGHVS, CDR2 FQNEAQ. The CDR3 spans 17 residues. The CDR3: CASSPIRRGISNQPQHF. DNA for the CDR3: TGTGCCAGCAGTCCGATCCGACGAGGAATTAGCAATCAGCCCCAGCATTTT. The whole variable domain, remainder taken from reference TRBV7-8 and TRBJ1-5, is GAGVSQSPRYKVAKRGQDVALRCDPISGHVSLFWYQQALGQGPEFLTYFQNEAQLDKSGLPSDRFFAERPEGSVSTLKIQRTQQEDSAVYLCASSPIRRGISNQPQHFGDGTRLSIL.

At least ten counts were recorded for this clonotype. The V and J genes are TRBV28 and TRBJ2-2, with D unclear. From germline, CDR1 is MDHEN and CDR2 SYDVKM. V dropped 6 bases and J dropped 6 bases, with 11 bases sitting between them. The CDR3 runs to 13 residues. The CDR3 DNA reads as TGTGCCAGCAGCCCTCGGTGGTCCGGGGAGCTGTTTTTT. Its translation is CASSPRWSGELFF.

The chain employs TRBV6-2 or TRBV6-3 and TRBJ2-7, with 9 bases identical to TRBD1. Germline CDR1 is MNHEY and CDR2 is SVGEGT. V trimming: 2 bases; J trimming: 5 bases; junction bases outside the gene matches: 7. The CDR3 covers 15 residues. CDR3 sequence reads: CASSYTGTGTDEQYF. The CDR3 nucleotides read TGTGCCAGCAGTTACACCGGGACAGGGACAGACGAGCAGTACTTC.

This clonotype was observed at least ten times. The rearrangement links TRBV29-1 to TRBJ2-1; no clear D. The CDR3 is 14 amino acids. Per germline, CDR1 SQVTM and CDR2 ANQGSEA. Trimming pared 7 bases from V and 3 bases from J, leaving 16 bases between. CDR3 sequence (DNA): TGCAGCGCACTCCCACCCAATAGCTACAATGAGCAGTTCTTC. Encoded protein: CSALPPNSYNEQFF.

This rearrangement joins TRBV20-1 to TRBJ1-2, with TRBD1 identical over 7 bases. This CDR3 has 14 residues. Germline assignment: CDR1 DFQATT and CDR2 SNEGSKA (reference sequence). J was trimmed by 6 bases and V by 0 bases; bases with no gene match: 7. The CDR3 spells CSARDMTGLDGYTF. CDR3 nucleotide sequence: TGCAGTGCTAGAGATATGACAGGGTTGGATGGCTACACCTTC.

The table lists this clonotype with many counts. This sequence joins TRBV2 and TRBJ2-1, with no clear D. Trimming left V 6 bases short and J 8 bases short, with 11 bases between. Per the germline V gene, CDR1 is SNHLY and CDR2 is FYNNEI. The CDR3 extends over 12 amino acids. The CDR3 here is CASSPTWDEQFF. CDR3 DNA sequence: TGTGCCAGCAGCCCGACTTGGGATGAGCAGTTCTTC.

This clonotype was observed at least ten times. V is TRBV6-6 and J is TRBJ2-7; D may be TRBD1 (6 bases). The CDR3 spans 14 residues. The germline V gene encodes CDR1 MNHNY and CDR2 SVGAGI (reference sequence). The germline V and J ends were trimmed by 2 bases and 4 bases, with 12 bases remaining between them. The CDR3 reads CASSYATGKYEQYF. CDR3 DNA: TGTGCCAGCAGTTACGCCACAGGGAAGTACGAGCAGTACTTC.

The sample holds many counts of this clonotype. This CDR3 reads CASRGTVNTGELFF. The CDR3 DNA sequence: TGTGCCAGCAGGGGGACAGTGAACACCGGGGAGCTGTTTTTT. The chain couples TRBV3-1 to TRBJ2-2; 7 bases match TRBD1. This CDR3 spans 14 amino acids. After removal of 6 bases from V and 1 base from J, the junction contained 2 bases not matched to a gene. From germline, CDR1 is LGHDT and CDR2 YNNKEL (reference sequence).

This clonotype was seen many times. V gene TRBV2 combines with J gene TRBJ2-2; TRBD2 matches 9 bases. The V gene end was trimmed by 11 bases and the J gene end by 5 bases; junction bases not matched to a gene: 12. This CDR3 comprises 15 residues. Germline V gene lookup returns CDR1 SNHLY and CDR2 FYNNEI. CDR3 DNA: TGTGCCTCCTTCGGCGGCCTAGCGGGAACCGGGGAGCTGTTTTTT. It yields the protein CASFGGLAGTGELFF.

This clonotype was picked up many times. J is TRBJ1-2 and V is TRBV6-6, with 7 bases lining up with TRBD1. The CDR3 runs 13 residues. After removal of 6 bases from V and 8 bases from J, the junction contained 9 bases not matched to a gene. The germline gives CDR1 MNHNY, CDR2 SVGAGI (reference sequence). The CDR3: CASRTGTVEGYTF. DNA for the CDR3: TGTGCCAGCAGGACCGGGACAGTGGAAGGCTACACCTTC.

By frequency in the sample, this clonotype is medium-sized. The chain employs TRBV29-1 and TRBJ2-4; D unclear. Trimming cost V 4 bases and J 0 bases, with 7 bases left between them. Germline V gives CDR1 SQVTM, CDR2 ANQGSEA. The CDR3 has 13 residues. The CDR3 DNA reads as TGCAGCGTTGCGACGGGAGCCAAAAACATTCAGTACTTC. The encoded protein is CSVATGAKNIQYF. The whole variable domain, filled in from reference TRBV29-1 and TRBJ2-4, reads SAVISQKPSRDICQRGTSLTIQCQVDSQVTMMFWYRQQPGQSLTLIATANQGSEATYESGFVIDKFPISRPNLTFSTLTVSNMSPEDSSIYLCSVATGAKNIQYFGAGTRLSVL.

This clonotype was recorded many times. The chain links TRBV7-9 to TRBJ2-7; D is uncertain. This CDR3 is built from 12 residues. With 3 bases removed from V and 0 bases from J, the gap between germline ends came to 3 bases. Germline V CDR1 and CDR2: SEHNR, FQNEAQ (reference sequence). The CDR3: CASSFSSYEQYF. The DNA of the CDR3 is TGTGCCAGCAGCTTTTCCTCCTACGAGCAGTACTTC.

This clonotype was recorded many times. At one boundary the junction diverges from the germline segment, which might be a read error. The chain employs TRBV20-1 and TRBJ1-4; 7 bases line up with TRBD1. This CDR3 region has 14 residues. Germline V CDR1 and CDR2: DFQATT, SNEGSKA (reference sequence). The CDR3 is CSARGQEVTEKLFF. The CDR3 DNA follows: TGCAGTGCGAGAGGACAGGAGGTGACTGAAAAACTGTTTTTT.

This clonotype was seen at least ten times. The V call is TRBV7-3, the J call TRBJ2-5; 7 bases map to TRBD2. Trimming at V came to 5 bases and at J to 4 bases, leaving 7 bases not matched to a gene. CDR3 size: 14 residues. Germline lookup yields CDR1 SGHTA and CDR2 FQGTGA. Here the CDR3 DNA reads TGTGCCAGCAGCGTCGATGGGACTACAGAGACCCAGTACTTC. It is translated as CASSVDGTTETQYF.

This clonotype was counted ten times or more. The rearrangement uses TRBV2 and TRBJ1-5; tentative D call: TRBD1 (5 bases). This CDR3 is 16 amino acids long. V lost 1 base, J lost 4 bases, and 14 bases lay in between. Germline CDR1 and CDR2: SNHLY and FYNNEI. Written as DNA, the CDR3 is TGTGCCAGCAGTGAAGGGACAACGGGTTGGAATCAGCCCCAGCATTTT. The encoded protein is CASSEGTTGWNQPQHF. Variable domain in full (rest from reference TRBV2 and TRBJ1-5): EPEVTQTPSHQVTQMGQEVILRCVPISNHLYFYWYRQILGQKVEFLVSFYNNEISEKSEIFDDQFSVERPDGSNFTLKIRSTKLEDSAMYFCASSEGTTGWNQPQHFGDGTRLSIL.

This clonotype is labeled medium-sized. This chain joins TRBV12-3 or TRBV12-4 and TRBJ2-1, with D hard to call. Between the trimmed V and J ends, which lost 2 bases and 7 bases, there was a span of 12 bases. The CDR3 contains 14 residues. Written as DNA, the CDR3 is TGTGCCAGCAGTTTATCCCCTAGTACAAATGAGCAGTTCTTC. This encodes CASSLSPSTNEQFF.

By share, this clonotype counts as medium-sized. CDR3 coding DNA: TGTGCCAGCAGTGTCGAACTAGCGGGAGGGCCGGATACGCAGTATTTT. As protein: CASSVELAGGPDTQYF. The gene calls are TRBV2 and TRBJ2-3; 13 nucleotides line up with TRBD2. V lost 4 bases to trimming and J lost 6 bases; unmatched junction nucleotides: 7. The length of the CDR3 is 16 residues. Germline V lookup: CDR1 SNHLY, CDR2 FYNNEI.